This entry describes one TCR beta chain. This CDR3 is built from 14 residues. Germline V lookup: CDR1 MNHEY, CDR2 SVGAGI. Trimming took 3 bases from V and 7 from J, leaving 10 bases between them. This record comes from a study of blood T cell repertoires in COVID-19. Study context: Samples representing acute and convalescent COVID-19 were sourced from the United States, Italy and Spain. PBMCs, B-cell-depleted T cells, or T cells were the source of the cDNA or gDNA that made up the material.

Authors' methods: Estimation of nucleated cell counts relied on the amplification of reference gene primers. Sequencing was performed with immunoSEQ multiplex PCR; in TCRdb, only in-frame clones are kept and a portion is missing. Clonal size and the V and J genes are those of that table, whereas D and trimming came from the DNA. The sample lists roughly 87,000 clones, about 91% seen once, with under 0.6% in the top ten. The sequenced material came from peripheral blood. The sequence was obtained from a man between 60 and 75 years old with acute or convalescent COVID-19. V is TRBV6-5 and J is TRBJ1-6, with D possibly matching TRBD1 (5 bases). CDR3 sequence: CASSYGGGNSPLHF. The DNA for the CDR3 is TGTGCCAGCAGTTATGGCGGGGGGAATTCACCCCTCCACTTT.